The entry that follows covers one T cell receptor beta chain sequence. The sample is drawn from a study of shared clonotypes between healthy human individuals. The study enrolled healthy HIV-negative adults without recent acute infections or vaccinations as donors. Using immunoSEQ multiplex PCR, the repertoire was profiled, and TCRdb retains in-frame clones only, with some absent. The sample lists over a million clones, around three quarters occurring once. This CDR3 is 14 amino acids long. V shed 4 bases and J 3 bases; nucleotides not matched to a gene: 5. Germline assignment: CDR1 SGHRS and CDR2 YFSETQ.

This chain links TRBV5-1 with TRBJ2-7; TRBD2 matches at 9 bases. The sequenced sample was memory CD4+ T cells from PBMCs. The subset denotes: CD45RA-negative fraction. This TCR came from a man aged 18 to 35 in good health. Some clones in this sample may be carry-over from other donors' samples. The CDR3 sequence is CASSMTSGHYEQYF. The CDR3 nucleotides are TGCGCCAGCAGCATGACTAGCGGCCACTACGAGCAGTACTTC.